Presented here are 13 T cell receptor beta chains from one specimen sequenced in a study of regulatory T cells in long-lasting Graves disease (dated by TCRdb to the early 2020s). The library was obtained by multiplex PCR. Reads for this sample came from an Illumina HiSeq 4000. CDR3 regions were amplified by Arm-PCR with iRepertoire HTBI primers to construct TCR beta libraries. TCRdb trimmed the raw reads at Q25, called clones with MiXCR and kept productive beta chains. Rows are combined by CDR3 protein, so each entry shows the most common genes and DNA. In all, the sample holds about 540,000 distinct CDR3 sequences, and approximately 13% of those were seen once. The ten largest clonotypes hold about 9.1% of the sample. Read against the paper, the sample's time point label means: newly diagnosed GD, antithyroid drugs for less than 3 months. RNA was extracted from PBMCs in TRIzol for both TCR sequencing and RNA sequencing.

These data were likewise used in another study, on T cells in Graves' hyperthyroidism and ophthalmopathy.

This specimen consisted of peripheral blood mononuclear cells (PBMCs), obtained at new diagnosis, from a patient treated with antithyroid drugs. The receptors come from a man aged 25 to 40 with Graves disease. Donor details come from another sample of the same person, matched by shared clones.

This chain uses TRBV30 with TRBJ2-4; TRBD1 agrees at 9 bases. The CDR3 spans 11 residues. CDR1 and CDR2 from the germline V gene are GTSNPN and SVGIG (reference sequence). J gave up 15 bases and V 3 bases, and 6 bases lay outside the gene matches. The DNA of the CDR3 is TGTGCCTGGAGCGGGGACAGGGCTCCGTACTTC. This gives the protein CAWSGDRAPYF.

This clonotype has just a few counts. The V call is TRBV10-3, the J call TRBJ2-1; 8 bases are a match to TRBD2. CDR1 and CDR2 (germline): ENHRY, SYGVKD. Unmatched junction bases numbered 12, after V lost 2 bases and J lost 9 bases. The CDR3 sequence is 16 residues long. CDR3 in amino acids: CAISEGAAGEESEQFF. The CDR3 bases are TGTGCCATCAGTGAGGGGGCAGCGGGAGAAGAGAGTGAGCAGTTCTTC.

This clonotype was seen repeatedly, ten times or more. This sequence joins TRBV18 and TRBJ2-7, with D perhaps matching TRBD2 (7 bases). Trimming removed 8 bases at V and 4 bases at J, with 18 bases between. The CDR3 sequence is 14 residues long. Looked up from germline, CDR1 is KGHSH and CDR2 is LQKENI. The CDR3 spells CASSPGGRSYEQYF. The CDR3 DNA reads TGTGCCAGCAGTCCCGGGGGGCGGTCTTACGAGCAGTACTTC.

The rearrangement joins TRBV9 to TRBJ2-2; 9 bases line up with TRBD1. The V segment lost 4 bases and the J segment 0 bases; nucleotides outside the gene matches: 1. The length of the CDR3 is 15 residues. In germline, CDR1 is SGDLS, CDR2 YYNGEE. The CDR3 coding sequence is TGTGCCAGCAGCAACAGGGGGCCGAACACCGGGGAGCTGTTTTTT. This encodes CASSNRGPNTGELFF. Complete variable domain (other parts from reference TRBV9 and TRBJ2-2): DSGVTQTPKHLITATGQRVTLRCSPRSGDLSVYWYQQSLDQGLQFLIQYYNGEERAKGNILERFSAQQFPDLHSELNLSSLELGDSALYFCASSNRGPNTGELFFGEGSRLTVL.

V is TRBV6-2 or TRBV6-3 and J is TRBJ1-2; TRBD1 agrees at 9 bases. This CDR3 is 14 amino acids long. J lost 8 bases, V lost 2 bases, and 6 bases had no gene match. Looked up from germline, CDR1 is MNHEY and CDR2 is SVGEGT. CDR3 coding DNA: TGTGCCAGCAGTTACGCTGGACAGGGGAAAGGCTACACCTTC. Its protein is CASSYAGQGKGYTF.

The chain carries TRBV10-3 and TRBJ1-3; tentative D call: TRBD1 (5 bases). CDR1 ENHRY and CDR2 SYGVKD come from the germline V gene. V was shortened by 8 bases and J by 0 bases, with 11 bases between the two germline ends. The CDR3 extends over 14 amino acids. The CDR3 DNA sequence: TGTGCCATCGGGGGAGCGAGCTCTGGAAACACCATATATTTT. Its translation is CAIGGASSGNTIYF.

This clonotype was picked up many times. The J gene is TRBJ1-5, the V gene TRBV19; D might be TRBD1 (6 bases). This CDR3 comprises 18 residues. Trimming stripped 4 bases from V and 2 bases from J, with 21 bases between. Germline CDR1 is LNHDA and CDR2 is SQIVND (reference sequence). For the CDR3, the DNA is TGTGCCAGTAGTAAAGTGGGCAGGGGACCTGTGGGCAATCAGCCCCAGCATTTT. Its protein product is CASSKVGRGPVGNQPQHF.

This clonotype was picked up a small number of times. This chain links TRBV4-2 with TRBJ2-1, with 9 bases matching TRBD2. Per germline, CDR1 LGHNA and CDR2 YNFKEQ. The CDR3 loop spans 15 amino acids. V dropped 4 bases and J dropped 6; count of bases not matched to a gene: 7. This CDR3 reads CASSPFSGSLNEQFF. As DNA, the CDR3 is TGTGCCAGCAGCCCTTTTAGCGGGAGTCTCAATGAGCAGTTCTTC.

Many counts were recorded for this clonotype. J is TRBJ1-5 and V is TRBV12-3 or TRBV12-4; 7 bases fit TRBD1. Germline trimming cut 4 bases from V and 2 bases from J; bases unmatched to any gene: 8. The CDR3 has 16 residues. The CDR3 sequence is CASSSGGGSGNQPQHF. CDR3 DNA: TGTGCCAGCAGTTCAGGGGGTGGGTCAGGCAATCAGCCCCAGCATTTT.

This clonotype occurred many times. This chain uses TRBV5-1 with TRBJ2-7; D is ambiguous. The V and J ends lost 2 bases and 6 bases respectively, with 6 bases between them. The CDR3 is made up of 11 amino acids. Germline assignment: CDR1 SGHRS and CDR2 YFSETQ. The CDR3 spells CASSFATEQYF. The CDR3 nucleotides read TGCGCCAGCAGCTTCGCAACCGAGCAGTACTTC.

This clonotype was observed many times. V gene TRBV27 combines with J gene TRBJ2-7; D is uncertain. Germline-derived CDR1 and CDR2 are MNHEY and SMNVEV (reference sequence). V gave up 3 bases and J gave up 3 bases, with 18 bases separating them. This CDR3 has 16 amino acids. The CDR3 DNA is TGTGCCAGCAGTTTTGGCCCCCGGGTCTTTGACTACGAGCAGTACTTC. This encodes CASSFGPRVFDYEQYF.

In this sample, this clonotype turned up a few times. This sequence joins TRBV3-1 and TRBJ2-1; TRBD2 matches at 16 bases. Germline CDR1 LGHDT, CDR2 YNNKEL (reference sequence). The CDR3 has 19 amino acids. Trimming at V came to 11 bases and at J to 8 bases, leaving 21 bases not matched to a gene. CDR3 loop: CAALQSPGLAGGPPHEQFF. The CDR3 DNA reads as TGTGCCGCTCTTCAATCTCCGGGACTAGCGGGAGGGCCTCCCCATGAGCAGTTCTTC.

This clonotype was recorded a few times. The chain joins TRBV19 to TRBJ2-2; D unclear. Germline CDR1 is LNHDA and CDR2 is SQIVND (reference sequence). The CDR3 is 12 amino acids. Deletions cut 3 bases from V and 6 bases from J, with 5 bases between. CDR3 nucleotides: TGTGCCAGTAGTATCCCCCCCGGGGAGCTGTTTTTT. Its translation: CASSIPPGELFF.